This TCR beta chain was obtained from a study of shared clonotypes between healthy human individuals. TCRdb's table, derived via immunoSEQ multiplex PCR, lists solely in-frame clones and lacks some. The sample contains approximately 1.5 million clones, approximately 98.5% of which appear only once. Findings and limits, study-wide: The study found about 5% of naive CD4 clonotypes shared across several donors.

To note about this clone: Its antigen is undetermined.

The sample consisted of naive CD4+ T cells sorted from blood. The subset: CD45RA+ positively selected. The TCR originated in a man aged 25 to 40 in good health.

The CDR3, as DNA: TGCGCCAGCAGCAACACCGGGAACTCTGGAAACACCATATATTTT. This gives the protein CASSNTGNSGNTIYF. V gene TRBV5-1 combines with J gene TRBJ1-3; no definite D call. Per the germline V gene, CDR1 is SGHRS and CDR2 is YFSETQ. The CDR3 is 15 amino acids. V lost 4 bases and J 0 bases, leaving 11 bases between the germline ends.